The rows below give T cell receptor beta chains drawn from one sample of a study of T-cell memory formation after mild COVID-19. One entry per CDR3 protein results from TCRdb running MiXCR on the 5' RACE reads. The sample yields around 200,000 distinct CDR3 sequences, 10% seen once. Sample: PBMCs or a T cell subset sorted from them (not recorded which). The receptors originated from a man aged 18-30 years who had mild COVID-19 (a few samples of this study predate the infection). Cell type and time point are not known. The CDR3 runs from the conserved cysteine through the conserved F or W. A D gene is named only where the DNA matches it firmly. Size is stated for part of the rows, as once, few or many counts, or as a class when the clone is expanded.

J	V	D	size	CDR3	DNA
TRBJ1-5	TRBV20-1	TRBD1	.	CSTQGGSNQPQHF	TGCAGCACCCAGGGGGGGAGCAATCAGCCCCAGCATTTT
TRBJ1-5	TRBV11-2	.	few	CASSGVGQPQHF	TGTGCCAGCAGCGGCGTAGGTCAGCCCCAGCATTTT
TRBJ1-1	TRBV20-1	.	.	CSARASLNTEAFF	TGCAGTGCTAGAGCCAGCTTGAACACTGAAGCTTTCTTT
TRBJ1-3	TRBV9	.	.	CASSVVGESDTIYF	TGTGCCAGCAGCGTAGTTGGCGAAAGTGACACCATATATTTT
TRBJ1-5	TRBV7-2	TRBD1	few	CASSPDRVQPQHF	TGTGCCAGCAGCCCCGACAGGGTCCAGCCCCAGCATTTT
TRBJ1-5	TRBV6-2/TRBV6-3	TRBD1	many	CASTYGGQGSNQPQHF	TGTGCCAGCACCTATGGAGGACAGGGAAGCAATCAGCCCCAGCATTTT
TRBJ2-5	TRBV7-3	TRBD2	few	CASSPGLATQETQYF	TGTGCCAGCAGTCCTGGACTAGCGACTCAAGAGACCCAGTACTTC
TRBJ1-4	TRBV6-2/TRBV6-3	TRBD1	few	CASNDRQGAGEKLFF	TGTGCCAGCAACGATCGACAGGGGGCAGGTGAAAAACTGTTTTTT
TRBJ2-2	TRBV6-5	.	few	CASSYAGQGGVTGELFF	TGTGCCAGCAGTTACGCGGGGCAGGGGGGCGTCACCGGGGAGCTGTTTTTT
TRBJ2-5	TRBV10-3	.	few	CAINSAGHQGETQYF	TGTGCCATCAACTCGGCGGGCCATCAAGGGGAGACCCAGTACTTC